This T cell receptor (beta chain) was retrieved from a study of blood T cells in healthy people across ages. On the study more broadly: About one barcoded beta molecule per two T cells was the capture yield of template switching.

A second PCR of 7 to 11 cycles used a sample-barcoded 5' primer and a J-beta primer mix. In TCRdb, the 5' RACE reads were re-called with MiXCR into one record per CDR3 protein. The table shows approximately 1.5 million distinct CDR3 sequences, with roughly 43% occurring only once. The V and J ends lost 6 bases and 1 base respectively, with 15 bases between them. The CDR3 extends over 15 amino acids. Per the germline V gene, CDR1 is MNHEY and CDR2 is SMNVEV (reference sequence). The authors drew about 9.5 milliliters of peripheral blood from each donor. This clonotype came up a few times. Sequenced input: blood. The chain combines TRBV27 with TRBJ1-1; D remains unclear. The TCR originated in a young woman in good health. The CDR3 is CASSRPSGGNTEAFF. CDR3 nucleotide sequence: TGTGCCAGCAGCCGCCCCAGCGGTGGGAACACTGAAGCTTTCTTT.